The 18 T cell receptor beta chains below come from one sample, sequenced in a study of cytomegalovirus exposure and HLA in healthy donors. The data were produced by immunoSEQ multiplex PCR, yet TCRdb's version contains in-frame clones alone and is incomplete. Here the sample spans fewer than 200,000 clones, over 85% being singletons. The source material was PBMCs. Receptors were obtained from a man between 18 and 35 years old in good health and CMV-seropositive.

The CDR3 DNA reads TGTGCCAGCAGCGTAGGACGGGAGGGTCCCGAGCAGTACTTC. It specifies CASSVGREGPEQYF. V is TRBV9 and J is TRBJ2-7, with 8 bases aligning to TRBD2. Germline CDR1 is SGDLS and CDR2 is YYNGEE. V lost 0 bases and J lost 6; bases outside the gene matches: 5. The CDR3 runs 14 residues.

This chain links TRBV11-1 with TRBJ2-2, with D possibly TRBD2 on 6 matching bases. Germline V gives CDR1 SGHAT, CDR2 FQDESV (reference sequence). The CDR3 spans 18 residues. Trimming pared 6 bases from V and 0 bases from J, leaving 20 bases between. CDR3 nucleotides: TGTGCCAGCAGAGCCGGGCCCGCTCGGGGGTCGAACACCGGGGAGCTGTTTTTT. Translated: CASRAGPARGSNTGELFF. The whole variable domain, remainder taken from reference TRBV11-1 and TRBJ2-2, is EAEVAQSPRYKITEKSQAVAFWCDPISGHATLYWYRQILGQGPELLVQFQDESVVDDSQLPKDRFSAERLKGVDSTLKIQPAELGDSAMYLCASRAGPARGSNTGELFFGEGSRLTVL.

The chain links TRBV28 to TRBJ2-3, with 8 bases identical to TRBD2. Trimming cost V 4 bases and J 0 bases; bases outside gene matches: 6. This CDR3 has 16 amino acids. The germline gives CDR1 MDHEN, CDR2 SYDVKM. DNA for the CDR3: TGTGCCAGCAGTTCTACTAGCGGTCAGAGCACAGATACGCAGTATTTT. Protein sequence: CASSSTSGQSTDTQYF.

This chain joins TRBV15 and TRBJ2-1, with 11 bases matching TRBD2. Germline loops: CDR1 LNHNV, CDR2 YYDKDF (reference sequence). Trimming cost V 5 bases and J 6 bases; bases outside gene matches: 9. The CDR3 length is 16 residues. CDR3 DNA: TGTGCCACCAGCGGACAAGGACTAGCGGGCAGCAATGAGCAGTTCTTC. Its translation is CATSGQGLAGSNEQFF.

There are a few counts of this clone. This CDR3 reads CASSMGQDNYGYTF. As DNA, the CDR3 is TGTGCCAGCAGCATGGGACAGGACAACTATGGCTACACCTTC. The chain joins TRBV9 to TRBJ1-2; TRBD1 aligns across 8 bases. V was pared by 4 bases and J by 2 bases, with 4 bases of the junction left unmatched. In germline, CDR1 is SGDLS, CDR2 YYNGEE. The CDR3 has 14 residues.

This clone was counted a single time. The chain joins TRBV18 to TRBJ1-2; tentative D call: TRBD1 (6 bases). Trimming removed 2 bases from V and 1 base from J, with 14 bases in between. CDR1 is KGHSH, CDR2 LQKENI, per germline. The CDR3 is made up of 16 amino acids. This CDR3 reads CASSPGGRLINYGYTF. For the CDR3, the DNA is TGTGCCAGCTCACCAGGGGGCAGGTTGATTAACTATGGCTACACCTTC.

Only a few counts were recorded for this clone. This chain connects TRBV28 to TRBJ1-1; no definite D call. V was cut by 1 base and J by 5 bases, with 14 bases left in between. Germline V gene sequence: CDR1 MDHEN, CDR2 SYDVKM. The CDR3 contains 15 residues. Here the CDR3 reads CASSLLGWGGTEAFF. The CDR3 DNA reads TGTGCCAGCAGTTTATTAGGATGGGGAGGGACTGAAGCTTTCTTT.

This clone was detected a few times. The rearrangement links TRBV7-9 to TRBJ1-1, with D unclear. This CDR3 has 13 amino acids. Germline CDR1 reads SEHNR; CDR2 reads FQNEAQ (reference sequence). V shed 1 base and J shed 4 bases, with 7 bases lying between them. In DNA, the CDR3 is TGTGCCAGCAGCTTAGGAGAGGGCACTGAAGCTTTCTTT. Encoded protein: CASSLGEGTEAFF.

The gene calls are TRBV2 and TRBJ1-2; D gene ambiguous. Germline-derived CDR1 and CDR2 are SNHLY and FYNNEI. This CDR3 comprises 13 residues. The V end was cut by 2 bases, the J end by 2 bases, with 6 bases between. CDR3 loop: CASSEKQNYGYTF. The CDR3 region has the DNA TGTGCCAGCAGTGAAAAACAGAACTATGGCTACACCTTC.

The chain recombines TRBV5-1 with TRBJ2-7, with D perhaps TRBD2 (6 bases). Germline values: CDR1 SGHRS, CDR2 YFSETQ. V gave up 3 bases and J gave up 2 bases, with 12 bases separating them. This CDR3 comprises 14 residues. CDR3 bases: TGCGCCAGCAGCTCCGGGGACTTACCCTACGAGCAGTACTTC. Translating gives CASSSGDLPYEQYF. The full variable domain, with the rest looked up from reference TRBV5-1 and TRBJ2-7, is KAGVTQTPRYLIKTRGQQVTLSCSPISGHRSVSWYQQTPGQGLQFLFEYFSETQRNKGNFPGRFSGRQFSNSRSEMNVSTLELGDSALYLCASSSGDLPYEQYFGPGTRLTVT.

Only a few counts were recorded for this clone. V is TRBV4-1 and J is TRBJ1-2; unclear D gene. Trimming removed 3 bases from V and 0 bases from J, with 23 bases in between. Per the germline V gene, CDR1 is MGHRA and CDR2 is YSYEKL. This CDR3 is 19 amino acids long. Written as DNA, the CDR3 is TGCGCCAGCAGCCAGCCCCACAGAGCAACCCAACGAACTAACTATGGCTACACCTTC. As protein: CASSQPHRATQRTNYGYTF.

The chain couples TRBV6-5 to TRBJ2-1; D remains ambiguous. Between the trimmed V and J ends, which lost 7 bases and 7 bases, there was a span of 17 bases. Per germline, CDR1 MNHEY and CDR2 SVGAGI. The CDR3 length is 14 residues. The CDR3 DNA is TGTGCCAGCAAATTTAGTCAAGCAGGTAATGAGCAGTTCTTC. It yields the protein CASKFSQAGNEQFF.

The rearrangement links TRBV5-1 to TRBJ2-7; D gene ambiguous. Germline CDR1 reads SGHRS; CDR2 reads YFSETQ. This CDR3 is built from 12 residues. Trimming took 2 bases from V and 6 from J, leaving 9 bases between them. This CDR3 reads CASSFPPSEQYF. In nucleotides, the CDR3 is TGCGCCAGCAGCTTTCCTCCCTCCGAGCAGTACTTC.

The chain carries TRBV10-3 and TRBJ2-1, with 10 bases identical to TRBD1. The V gene's germline CDR1 is ENHRY and CDR2 SYGVKD. The CDR3 runs 19 residues. V shed 3 bases and J 0 bases; nucleotides not matched to a gene: 11. The CDR3 DNA is TGTGCCATCAGTGACCTGACAGGGGGCTTCAATAGCTCCTACAATGAGCAGTTCTTC. Translating gives CAISDLTGGFNSSYNEQFF.

The count of this clone is one. This rearrangement joins TRBV5-1 to TRBJ2-7; 8 nucleotides line up with TRBD1. Germline V gene lookup returns CDR1 SGHRS and CDR2 YFSETQ. The CDR3 sequence is 15 residues long. The V gene end was trimmed by 0 bases and the J gene end by 3 bases; junction bases not matched to a gene: 5. The CDR3 spells CASSLVTGDNYEQYF. The CDR3 DNA reads TGCGCCAGCAGCTTGGTGACAGGGGATAACTACGAGCAGTACTTC.

This chain connects TRBV6-4 to TRBJ1-4; 9 positions agree with TRBD1. The CDR3 has 15 residues. V lost 7 bases and J lost 3; bases outside the gene matches: 6. From germline, CDR1 is MRHNA and CDR2 SNTAGT. This chain's CDR3 is CASTVQGAPNEKLFF. The CDR3 DNA follows: TGTGCCAGCACCGTACAGGGGGCACCTAATGAAAAACTGTTTTTT.

The V gene is TRBV15, the J gene TRBJ2-5; unclear D gene. V lost 1 base and J 0 bases, leaving 6 bases between the germline ends. Per the germline V gene, CDR1 is LNHNV and CDR2 is YYDKDF (reference sequence). The CDR3 contains 14 residues. CDR3 DNA: TGTGCCACCAGCAGAGCTGACTACCAAGAGACCCAGTACTTC. Amino acid sequence: CATSRADYQETQYF.

The V call is TRBV6-6, the J call TRBJ1-1, with 7 positions matching TRBD1. The V segment lost 6 bases and the J segment 1 base; nucleotides outside the gene matches: 11. This CDR3 spans 16 amino acids. Germline V CDR1 and CDR2: MNHNY, SVGAGI (reference sequence). The CDR3, as DNA: TGTGCCAGCAGCAATATACAGGGGCCTAGGAACACTGAAGCTTTCTTT. This codes for CASSNIQGPRNTEAFF.